This T cell receptor beta chain originates from a study of T-cell memory formation after mild COVID-19. Background on the study: The TCR clusters were mostly specific to one donor.

Points on this clonotype: Its antigen is still unknown.

TCRdb fed the 5' RACE reads into MiXCR, producing one record per CDR3 protein. The sample has roughly 110,000 distinct CDR3 sequences; around 14% are singletons. Study results and limitations: Some clones that responded were present in memory (sampled pre-infection), which suggests cross-reactive memory joined.

The CDR3 spans 15 residues. V lost 4 bases to trimming and J lost 7 bases, with 19 bases between them. Germline CDR1 and CDR2: SGHRS and YFSETQ. The sequenced material came from PBMCs or a T cell subset sorted from them (not recorded which). The source is a man aged 18 to 30 who had mild COVID-19 (a few samples of this study predate the infection). Cell type and time point are not known. The genes are TRBV5-1 and TRBJ2-3; D remains unclear. DNA for the CDR3: TGCGCCAGCAGCCCCCCGGGCCTTGGGTTCCATACGCAGTATTTT. It yields the protein CASSPPGLGFHTQYF. Combining the CDR3 with reference TRBV5-1 and TRBJ2-3 gives the whole variable domain KAGVTQTPRYLIKTRGQQVTLSCSPISGHRSVSWYQQTPGQGLQFLFEYFSETQRNKGNFPGRFSGRQFSNSRSEMNVSTLELGDSALYLCASSPPGLGFHTQYFGPGTRLTVL.